A selection of T cell receptor beta chains follows, all from one sample in a study of blood T cell repertoires in COVID-19. Only in-frame clones appear in the TCRdb table, and some are missing; sequencing was by immunoSEQ multiplex PCR. The profile shows roughly 40,000 clones, 80% to 90% of them singletons. Sequencing used peripheral blood. The origin of the receptors is a woman in her thirties or forties with acute or convalescent COVID-19. Both conserved end residues are part of each CDR3. Fields, in order: D gene, J gene, V gene, clone size, CDR3 DNA, CDR3 protein. The D gene is left open where the match is weak. The size of a clone is reported for some rows only, either as once, few or many, or as a class for expanded clones.

>TRBD1|TRBJ1-5|TRBV24-1|.
TGTGCCACCAGTGATGGGGACAGGGTATCTCAGCCCCAGCATTTT
CATSDGDRVSQPQHF
>.|TRBJ1-5|TRBV10-1|.
TGCGCCAGCAGTGAGAGGGACCTGGTTGACAGGACTCATAGCAATCAGCCCCAGCATTTT
CASSERDLVDRTHSNQPQHF
>TRBD1|TRBJ1-2|TRBV3-1/TRBV3-2|.
TGTGCCAGCAGCCAAGAGGCCAGGGGGCCCTATGGCTACACCTTC
CASSQEARGPYGYTF
>.|TRBJ2-3|TRBV5-6|few
TGTGCCAGCAGCTTGGCAGCAGGATCATACACAGATACGCAGTATTTT
CASSLAAGSYTDTQYF
>TRBD1|TRBJ1-6|TRBV4-2|.
TGTGCCAGCAGCCAAATCCCTCCCCGGGACAGGGGAAAAGGTCCCCTCCACTTT
CASSQIPPRDRGKGPLHF
>TRBD2|TRBJ2-1|TRBV10-3|.
TGTGCCATCAGTGCAGAGCGGGAGATTGGGGAGCAGTTCTTC
CAISAEREIGEQFF
>TRBD1|TRBJ1-5|TRBV10-3|once
TGTGCCATCGGTCCGGGACAGGCGCCCTATAGCAATCAGCCCCAGCATTTT
CAIGPGQAPYSNQPQHF
>.|TRBJ1-5|TRBV19|.
TGTGCCAGTAGTATAGGCCCGAGGGGGAACAAGGCGAATCAGCCCCAGCATTTT
CASSIGPRGNKANQPQHF
>TRBD2|TRBJ2-1|TRBV5-8|.
TGTGCCAGCAGCTTGGGACTAGCGGGAGTCAGTGAGCAGTTCTTC
CASSLGLAGVSEQFF
>.|TRBJ2-1|TRBV10-2|.
TGCGCCAGCAGTGCTGGAAGGAGCTCCTACAATGAGCAGTTCTTC
CASSAGRSSYNEQFF
>TRBD1|TRBJ1-6|TRBV19|.
TGTGCCAGTAGTCTAGCGACAGGGGTGTATAATTCACCCCTCCACTTT
CASSLATGVYNSPLHF
>TRBD1|TRBJ2-2|TRBV6-4|.
TGTGCCAGCAGAGGAAGGGTTAGGGACAGGGTAGGTTGCACCGGGGAGCTGTTTTTT
CASRGRVRDRVGCTGELFF
>TRBD1|TRBJ1-1|TRBV29-1|.
TGCAGCGGGACAGTGGGACAGGGCGGCACTGAAGCTTTCTTT
CSGTVGQGGTEAFF
>TRBD1|TRBJ2-5|TRBV29-1|.
TGCAGCGCCCTGCCCTGGGACAGTACGACCCAGTACTTC
CSALPWDSTTQYF
>.|TRBJ2-5|TRBV14|.
TGTGCCAGCAGTCTAGGACAGCAAGAGACCCAGTACTTC
CASSLGQQETQYF
>TRBD1|TRBJ2-7|TRBV7-7|.
TGTGCCAGCAGCTTATTTCCAGGGGGCTGGTACGAGCAGTACTTC
CASSLFPGGWYEQYF
>.|TRBJ2-1|TRBV30|.
TGTGCCTGGACAGGCAGGCGCAGGGAGCAGTTCTTC
CAWTGRRREQFF
>.|TRBJ2-1|TRBV3-1/TRBV3-2|few
TGTGCCAGCAGCCAAGACCACGCGGGTGGGAATGAGCAGTTCTTC
CASSQDHAGGNEQFF
>.|TRBJ2-5|TRBV5-1|.
TGCGCCAGCAGCTCATCAGGGGCGCAAGAGACCCAGTACTTC
CASSSSGAQETQYF
>.|TRBJ2-6|TRBV28|.
TGTGCCAGCACCTCTGCAGGGCCCTCTGGGGCCAACGTCCTGACTTTC
CASTSAGPSGANVLTF
>.|TRBJ1-5|TRBV4-2|once
TGTGCCAGCAGCCCAGGGGCCGATCAGCCCCAGCATTTT
CASSPGADQPQHF
>TRBD1|TRBJ2-2|TRBV11-2|.
TGTGCCAGCAGTTCCGGGACAGGGAAACCTAAAGCCACCGGGGAGCTGTTTTTT
CASSSGTGKPKATGELFF
>.|TRBJ2-7|TRBV30|few
TGTGCCTGGAGTGTACAGCCCGGGGGCGAGCAGTACTTC
CAWSVQPGGEQYF
>.|TRBJ1-5|TRBV28|.
TGTGCCAGCAGGGGGGGGTCAGGCAATCAGCCCCAGCATTTT
CASRGGSGNQPQHF
>TRBD1|TRBJ2-2|TRBV11-2|.
TGTGCCAGCAGCTCTTATAGGACAGGGATTAGTAGCACCGGGGAGCTGTTTTTT
CASSSYRTGISSTGELFF
>.|TRBJ1-1|TRBV19|.
TGTGCCAGTAGTCATGAGACTGAAGCTTTCTTT
CASSHETEAFF
>.|TRBJ1-3|TRBV6-6|.
TGTGCCAGCAGTCCTCTAGAGATACTGAGCTCTGGAAACACCATATATTTT
CASSPLEILSSGNTIYF
>.|TRBJ1-3|TRBV7-6|.
TGTGCCAGCAGCTTAGTCTACCGGGACTCGATCACCATATATTTT
CASSLVYRDSITIYF
>.|TRBJ1-1|TRBV18|.
TGTGCCAGCTCACCGGCAGGCAGGCACACTGAAGCTTTCTTT
CASSPAGRHTEAFF
>TRBD1|TRBJ1-5|TRBV27|.
TGTGCCAGCAGACGGACAGGGCCCAATCAGCCCCAGCATTTT
CASRRTGPNQPQHF
>.|TRBJ1-2|TRBV14|.
TGTGCCAGCAGCCACCGACAGTATGGCTACACCTTC
CASSHRQYGYTF
>.|TRBJ2-1|TRBV7-3|.
TGTGCCAGCAGCTTAACCTATAGCACTGAGCAGTTCTTC
CASSLTYSTEQFF
>TRBD1|TRBJ2-7|TRBV4-2|.
TGTGCCAGCAGTCGGACGACCGGGACAGGGGGCAAGGAGCAGTACTTC
CASSRTTGTGGKEQYF
>TRBD2|TRBJ2-7|TRBV5-1|.
TGCGCCAGCAGCTTCGACACTAGCGGGAGTAGCGACGAGCAGTACTTC
CASSFDTSGSSDEQYF
>.|TRBJ1-1|TRBV4-3|.
TGCGCCAGCAGCCGAGGGACAATAAACACTGAAGCTTTCTTT
CASSRGTINTEAFF
>.|TRBJ1-3|TRBV7-2|.
TGTGCCAGCAGCTCCCCACGGTCTGGAAACACCATATATTTT
CASSSPRSGNTIYF